One sample yielded the 21 T cell receptor beta chains listed below, sequenced in a study of tumour-infiltrating T cells in Burkitt lymphoma. The assay was immunoSEQ multiplex PCR, and TCRdb's table has in-frame clones only and misses some. The sample lists 7,700 or so clones, 65% to 75% occurring once. Sequencing used tumor tissue. These receptors were obtained from a human donor with diffuse large B-cell lymphoma.

With respect to this clone: Other nucleotide sequences from this sample produce the same CDR3. This sequence joins TRBV2 and TRBJ1-2, with D uncertain. Per germline, CDR1 SNHLY and CDR2 FYNNEI. This CDR3 region has 11 residues. The V and J ends lost 3 bases and 4 bases respectively, with 3 bases between them. The CDR3 loop is CASSDGYGYTF. CDR3 nucleotide sequence: TGTGCCAGCAGTGACGGCTATGGCTACACCTTC. Filled out from reference TRBV2 and TRBJ1-2, the complete variable domain reads EPEVTQTPSHQVTQMGQEVILRCVPISNHLYFYWYRQILGQKVEFLVSFYNNEISEKSEIFDDQFSVERPDGSNFTLKIRSTKLEDSAMYFCASSDGYGYTFGSGTRLTVV.

The chain employs TRBV19 and TRBJ1-1, with TRBD1 as a possible D gene (5 bases). The germline CDR1 and CDR2 sequences are LNHDA and SQIVND (reference sequence). This CDR3 comprises 13 residues. Trimming cost V 3 bases and J 8 bases, with 13 bases left between them. CDR3 DNA: TGTGCCAGTAGTATTTCGCCTCGGGGGGAAGCTTTCTTT. Its protein is CASSISPRGEAFF.

This chain uses TRBV11-2 with TRBJ1-2; 7 bases agree with TRBD1. The CDR3 is 13 amino acids. CDR1 and CDR2 (germline): SGHAT, FQNNGV. Trimming at V came to 5 bases and at J to 9 bases, leaving 9 bases not matched to a gene. Here the CDR3 DNA reads TGTGCCAGCAGCCCACGACAGGGATTAAGCTACACCTTC. Translated: CASSPRQGLSYTF.

This chain uses TRBV25-1 with TRBJ1-1, with D uncertain. V was clipped by 3 bases and J by 2 bases, with 13 bases between them. The CDR3 runs to 15 residues. In germline, CDR1 is MGHDK, CDR2 SYGVNS. The DNA for the CDR3 is TGTGCCAGCAGTGACCTCTTGGGGTTTAACACTGAAGCTTTCTTT. Residues: CASSDLLGFNTEAFF. The full variable domain, in which reference TRBV25-1 and TRBJ1-1 provide the parts outside the CDR3, is EADIYQTPRYLVIGTGKKITLECSQTMGHDKMYWYQQDPGMELHLIHYSYGVNSTEKGDLSSESTVSRIRTEHFPLTLESARPSHTSQYLCASSDLLGFNTEAFFGQGTRLTVV.

The chain combines TRBV6-6 with TRBJ2-1, with D perhaps assigned TRBD1 or TRBD2 (5 bases each). The V end lost 6 bases, the J end lost 4 bases, and 16 bases lay between the germline ends. Germline CDR1 and CDR2: MNHNY and SVGAGI (reference sequence). The CDR3 covers 15 residues. The CDR3 nucleotides are TGTGCCAGCAGCGTAAAGAGGGGCCAGTACAATGAGCAGTTCTTC. Protein: CASSVKRGQYNEQFF.

V usage is TRBV18 and J usage is TRBJ2-7; weak D call: TRBD2 (5 bases). Trimming pared 6 bases from V and 0 bases from J, leaving 12 bases between. Germline V gives CDR1 KGHSH, CDR2 LQKENI. The CDR3 is made up of 14 amino acids. CDR3 DNA: TGTGCCAGCTCGCCTAGAGGGCTCTCCTACGAGCAGTACTTC. Translating it yields CASSPRGLSYEQYF.

The chain has TRBV2 and TRBJ2-3, with 8 bases fitting TRBD1. Per germline, CDR1 SNHLY and CDR2 FYNNEI. The CDR3 consists of 13 residues. Germline trimming cut 8 bases from V and 9 bases from J; bases unmatched to any gene: 10. CDR3 residues: CASGEVGQGTQYF. Here the CDR3 DNA reads TGTGCCAGCGGGGAAGTAGGACAGGGCACGCAGTATTTT.

This sequence joins TRBV19 and TRBJ1-1; tentative D call: TRBD1 (6 bases). The CDR3 is 15 residues long. Germline CDR1 and CDR2: LNHDA and SQIVND (reference sequence). Trimming took off 3 bases at V and 1 base at J, with 12 bases between the two ends. CDR3 loop: CASSMLGQQNTEAFF. The CDR3 DNA reads as TGTGCCAGTAGTATGTTAGGACAGCAGAACACTGAAGCTTTCTTT.

V is TRBV14 and J is TRBJ1-1; D call uncertain. Germline lookup yields CDR1 SGHDN and CDR2 FVKESK. The CDR3 consists of 14 residues. Trimming left V 3 bases short and J 1 base short, with 9 bases between. The CDR3 here is CASSQRRQNTEAFF. The DNA of the CDR3 is TGTGCCAGCAGCCAGCGCAGGCAGAACACTGAAGCTTTCTTT.

The chain joins TRBV2 to TRBJ1-2; D remains ambiguous. Germline lookup yields CDR1 SNHLY and CDR2 FYNNEI. The CDR3 consists of 13 residues. Between the trimmed V and J ends, which lost 5 bases and 2 bases, there was a span of 9 bases. The CDR3 is CASSLIANYGYTF. For the CDR3, the DNA is TGTGCCAGCAGTTTGATCGCCAACTATGGCTACACCTTC.

This chain joins TRBV5-6 and TRBJ2-1; 8 positions agree with TRBD2. CDR1 and CDR2 from the germline V gene are SGHDT and YYEEEE. V dropped 6 bases and J dropped 8; count of bases not matched to a gene: 7. The CDR3 has 13 amino acids. The CDR3 bases are TGTGCCAGCACCGGGGGGGCTTACGATGAGCAGTTCTTC. This translates into CASTGGAYDEQFF.

The J gene is TRBJ2-7, the V gene TRBV12-5; D remains ambiguous. The CDR3 extends over 11 amino acids. The V end was cut by 1 base, the J end by 5 bases, with 3 bases between. The germline CDR1 and CDR2 sequences are LGHNT and FRNRAP. In DNA, the CDR3 is TGTGCTAGTGGTTTGGAGCACGAGCAGTACTTC. It codes for CASGLEHEQYF.

This chain uses TRBV19 with TRBJ1-1, with D perhaps TRBD1 (6 bases). Germline CDR1 is LNHDA and CDR2 is SQIVND (reference sequence). CDR3 size: 14 residues. Trimming took off 3 bases at V and 0 bases at J, with 8 bases between the two ends. The CDR3 nucleotides read TGTGCCAGTAGTATGGGACAACTGAACACTGAAGCTTTCTTT. It translates to CASSMGQLNTEAFF.

The V gene is TRBV7-9, the J gene TRBJ1-6; unclear D gene. V gave up 3 bases and J gave up 0 bases, with 12 bases separating them. This CDR3 is 17 amino acids long. CDR1 and CDR2 from the germline V gene are SEHNR and FQNEAQ (reference sequence). CDR3 coding DNA: TGTGCCAGCAGCTTGCGGCGTGGGTACTCCTATAATTCACCCCTCCACTTT. Protein sequence: CASSLRRGYSYNSPLHF.

This clone was seen only a few times. V gene TRBV29-1 combines with J gene TRBJ1-2; D not certain. Germline V lookup: CDR1 SQVTM, CDR2 ANQGSEA. The CDR3 loop spans 13 amino acids. V was cut by 6 bases and J by 4 bases, with 15 bases left in between. For the CDR3, the DNA is TGCAGCGTCCAAAGGACGGACGTCTATGGCTACACCTTC. Translated, it gives CSVQRTDVYGYTF.

V usage is TRBV5-1 and J usage is TRBJ1-1; a weak D match, TRBD1 (5 bases). CDR3 length: 15 amino acids. The germline V gene encodes CDR1 SGHRS and CDR2 YFSETQ. Trimming removed 0 bases from V and 0 bases from J, with 9 bases in between. The CDR3 is CASSLAAGLNTEAFF. DNA of the CDR3: TGCGCCAGCAGCTTGGCAGCAGGGCTGAACACTGAAGCTTTCTTT.

This sequence joins TRBV19 and TRBJ2-1; 10 nucleotides line up with TRBD2. Germline V gene data show CDR1 as LNHDA and CDR2 as SQIVND (reference sequence). V trimming: 3 bases; J trimming: 10 bases; junction bases outside the gene matches: 15. CDR3 length: 17 residues. CDR3 bases: TGTGCCAGTAGTATTCGACCGCCAGCGGGGGGGCCGGGGGAGCAGTTCTTC. Translating gives CASSIRPPAGGPGEQFF. Supplemented by reference TRBV19 and TRBJ2-1, the full variable domain reads DGGITQSPKYLFRKEGQNVTLSCEQNLNHDAMYWYRQDPGQGLRLIYYSQIVNDFQKGDIAEGYSVSREKKESFPLTVTSAQKNPTAFYLCASSIRPPAGGPGEQFFGPGTRLTVL.

CDR3 nucleotide sequence: TGTGCCAGCAGTGAAGATGGGGCCCTTAACTATGGCTACACCTTC. This gives the protein CASSEDGALNYGYTF. V usage is TRBV2 and J usage is TRBJ1-2; tentative D call: TRBD1 (5 bases). Trimming shortened V by 1 base and J by 1 base, and 10 bases separated the two germline ends. Per germline, CDR1 SNHLY and CDR2 FYNNEI. The CDR3 covers 15 residues.

This clone appeared once. The J gene is TRBJ1-1, the V gene TRBV5-1; D is uncertain. The CDR3 spans 13 residues. Trimming left V 2 bases short and J 5 bases short, with 10 bases between. CDR1 is SGHRS and CDR2 is YFSETQ in the germline V gene. DNA for the CDR3: TGCGCCAGCAGCTTAACCGTGGGGACTGAAGCTTTCTTT. Its protein is CASSLTVGTEAFF.

The chain uses TRBV27 and TRBJ2-2; 8 nucleotides match TRBD1. Germline trimming cut 5 bases from V and 1 base from J; bases unmatched to any gene: 9. Germline V CDR1 and CDR2: MNHEY, SMNVEV (reference sequence). The CDR3 is 17 residues long. This CDR3 is CASSQPTGTGNTGELFF. The CDR3 DNA reads TGTGCCAGCAGTCAGCCAACCGGGACAGGGAACACCGGGGAGCTGTTTTTT.

This chain links TRBV27 with TRBJ2-7; D remains unclear. The CDR3 runs 16 residues. Trimming left V 4 bases short and J 2 bases short, with 18 bases between. Germline CDR1 is MNHEY and CDR2 is SMNVEV (reference sequence). This CDR3 reads CASSSQTSADPYEQYF. CDR3 nucleotides: TGTGCCAGCAGTTCTCAAACAAGCGCCGATCCCTACGAGCAGTACTTC.